The rows below give T cell receptor beta chains drawn from one sample of a study of blood T cells in healthy people across ages. One entry per CDR3 protein, called by TCRdb with MiXCR from the 5' RACE reads. The table has 450,000 to 700,000 distinct CDR3 sequences, 25% to 30% seen once. Sequencing used blood. The receptors originated from a woman between 65 and 79 years old in good health. The CDR3 runs from the conserved cysteine through the conserved F or W. A D gene is named only where the DNA matches it firmly. Where a row states a size, it is once, few, many or the class of an expanded clone; other rows omit it.

clone size | J gene | V gene | CDR3 length | D gene | CDR3 DNA | CDR3 protein
- | TRBJ2-3 | TRBV12-3/TRBV12-4 | 16 | TRBD2 | TGTGCCAGCAGAACACTAGCGGGGGGAACCACAGATGCGCAGTATTTT | CASRTLAGGTTDAQYF
- | TRBJ1-4 | TRBV6-1 | 17 | TRBD1 | TGTGCCAGCAGTGGAACCGGGACAGGGCGTGTAAATGAAAAACTGCTTTTT | CASSGTGTGRVNEKLLF
- | TRBJ2-5 | TRBV5-8 | 16 | TRBD1 | TGTGCCAGCGGTCCAGGACAGGGCGAGACCAAGGTGACCCAGTACTTC | CASGPGQGETKVTQYF
- | TRBJ2-4 | TRBV12-3/TRBV12-4 | 13 | - | TGTGCCAGCAGTTGGAGCACCTTAGGCGTTCAGTACTTC | CASSWSTLGVQYF
few | TRBJ2-3 | TRBV24-1 | 12 | - | TGTGCCACCGAAGGGACTACAGATACGCAGTATTTT | CATEGTTDTQYF
- | TRBJ2-1 | TRBV5-1 | 16 | TRBD1 | TGCGCCAGCAGCTTAGGGGGACAGGGCATTGGCAATGAGCAGTTCTTC | CASSLGGQGIGNEQFF
- | TRBJ2-7 | TRBV20-1 | 15 | TRBD1 | TGCAGTGCTAGCGGGACAGGGGGATTTACCTACGAGCAGTACTTC | CSASGTGGFTYEQYF
- | TRBJ2-7 | TRBV20-1 | 13 | - | TGCAGTGCTAGAGTAGGGGTGAGGGATGAGCAGCTCTTC | CSARVGVRDEQLF
few | TRBJ1-4 | TRBV4-3 | 15 | - | TGCGCCAGCAGCCGAGGGGAATACGATAATGAACAACTGTTTTTT | CASSRGEYDNEQLFF
- | TRBJ1-6 | TRBV20-1 | 16 | - | TGCAGTGCTAGAGGAAGAGGGAGCTCCTATAATTCACCCCTCCACTTT | CSARGRGSSYNSPLHF
- | TRBJ2-1 | TRBV7-3 | 11 | - | TGTGTCAGCAGCTTAGGCAATGAGCAGTTCTTC | CVSSLGNEQFF
- | TRBJ1-2 | TRBV12-3/TRBV12-4 | 13 | - | TGTGCCAGCAGCTCGACAGTTACGTATGGCTACACCTTC | CASSSTVTYGYTF
few | TRBJ2-7 | TRBV5-6 | 11 | - | TGTGCCAGCAGCTTGGAGGACTTGACCGTCTTC | CASSLEDLTVF
- | TRBJ2-4 | TRBV2 | 15 | - | TGTGCCAGCAGTGTGACGCAAACTGCCAAAAACATTCAGTACTTC | CASSVTQTAKNIQYF
few | TRBJ2-1 | TRBV29-1 | 13 | - | TGCAGCGTTGACCCCGGCGGGTACAATGAGCAGTTCTTC | CSVDPGGYNEQFF
few | TRBJ2-5 | TRBV18 | 13 | - | TGTGCCAGCTCACCACCGCATCAAGAGACCCAGTACTTC | CASSPPHQETQYF
- | TRBJ1-6 | TRBV18 | 15 | TRBD1 | TGTGCCAGCTCACCGGCGGGACAGGGAGGTGTGACCCTCCACTTT | CASSPAGQGGVTLHF
- | TRBJ2-1 | TRBV20-1 | 13 | TRBD1 | TGCAGTGCTAGGACAGGGAACTACAATGAGCAGTTCTTC | CSARTGNYNEQFF
- | TRBJ2-3 | TRBV2 | 16 | TRBD2 | TGTGCCAGCAGTGTGGAAGCGGGGGGTGAGGGAGATACGCAGTATTTT | CASSVEAGGEGDTQYF
few | TRBJ2-1 | TRBV4-3 | 16 | - | TGCGCCAGCAGCCACAATTATACAATTGGGATACATGGGCAGTTCTTC | CASSHNYTIGIHGQFF
few | TRBJ1-5 | TRBV4-3 | 16 | - | TGCGCCAGCAGCCAAGTAAGCGGGGCTAGCAATCAGCCCCAGCATTTT | CASSQVSGASNQPQHF
few | TRBJ2-1 | TRBV21-1 | 9 | - | TGTGCCAGTTACAATGAGCAGTTCTTC | CASYNEQFF
- | TRBJ2-7 | TRBV21-1 | 13 | - | TGTGCCAGCTCCGGACAGCGGACCTACGGGCAGTACTTC | CASSGQRTYGQYF
few | TRBJ1-2 | TRBV20-1 | 14 | TRBD1 | TGCAGTGCTAGAGAGCCAAAGGGGGCGGGCGGCTACACCTTC | CSAREPKGAGGYTF
- | TRBJ1-5 | TRBV12-3/TRBV12-4 | 13 | - | TGTGCCAGCAGTTGGGGGGCAATACAGCCCCAGCATTTT | CASSWGAIQPQHF
- | TRBJ2-1 | TRBV20-1 | 15 | TRBD2 | TGCAGTGCTATGACTCTAGCGGGGGCCTACAATGAGCAGTTCTTC | CSAMTLAGAYNEQFF
few | TRBJ2-4 | TRBV29-1 | 11 | - | TGCAGCGTTGAAGATGTGGACATTCAGTACTTC | CSVEDVDIQYF
few | TRBJ2-1 | TRBV7-3 | 15 | - | TGTGCCAGCAGCTTATCTGTGCGGGGCAAGAATGAGCAGTTCTTC | CASSLSVRGKNEQFF
- | TRBJ1-1 | TRBV5-1 | 14 | - | TGCGCCAGCAGCTGGGGCGGGCGGAACACTGAAGCTTCCTTT | CASSWGGRNTEASF
- | TRBJ2-7 | TRBV6-2/TRBV6-3 | 13 | - | TGTGCCAGCAGTCGGGACAATACCTACGAGCAGTACTTC | CASSRDNTYEQYF
- | TRBJ2-1 | TRBV11-2 | 20 | TRBD2 | TGTGCCAGCAGCTTATGGTCGATAGCGGGGGCGTCGAAACATTACAATGAGCAGTTCTTC | CASSLWSIAGASKHYNEQFF
once | TRBJ1-2 | TRBV20-1 | 14 | - | TGCAGTGCTAGGTTTGACGGGGTGGACTATGGCTACACCTTC | CSARFDGVDYGYTF
few | TRBJ2-5 | TRBV24-1 | 16 | TRBD1 | TGTGCCACCAGTGACCCCGGGACAGGCTCTCAAGAGACCCAGTACTTC | CATSDPGTGSQETQYF
- | TRBJ2-5 | TRBV3-1 | 14 | - | TGTGCCAGCAACTTACTCGGGGGCCAAGAGACCCAGTACTTC | CASNLLGGQETQYF
few | TRBJ2-7 | TRBV7-6 | 13 | - | TGTGCCAGCAGCCGAACCAGGGAATACGAGCAGTACTTC | CASSRTREYEQYF
- | TRBJ2-5 | TRBV20-1 | 14 | TRBD2 | TGCAGTGCTCCTGCAGCGGGGGGGCAAGAGACCCAGTACTTC | CSAPAAGGQETQYF
few | TRBJ1-2 | TRBV20-1 | 13 | TRBD1 | TGCAGTGCTAGGGACAGGGTCGCCTATGGCTACACCTTC | CSARDRVAYGYTF
few | TRBJ1-2 | TRBV7-9 | 14 | - | TGTGCCAGCAGCCTAAGTCGGGGATTGATTGGCTACACCTTC | CASSLSRGLIGYTF
- | TRBJ2-1 | TRBV29-1 | 13 | - | TGCAGCGTTGAAGTAGTGGCCAATGATGAGCAGTTCTTC | CSVEVVANDEQFF
- | TRBJ1-3 | TRBV27 | 15 | - | TGTGCCAGCAGTTTCCGGGCCTTTAGTGGAAACACCATATATTTT | CASSFRAFSGNTIYF
few | TRBJ2-7 | TRBV25-1 | 13 | TRBD1 | TGTGCCAGCAGTGCCCAGACAGGGTACGAGCAGTACTTC | CASSAQTGYEQYF
many | TRBJ2-1 | TRBV12-3/TRBV12-4 | 13 | - | TGTGCCAGCAGTCAGGGGTCCTACAATGAGCAGTTCTTC | CASSQGSYNEQFF
few | TRBJ2-1 | TRBV7-9 | 16 | TRBD1 | TGTGCCAGCAGCACCCGGGACAGATCCTCCTACAATGAGCAGTTCTTC | CASSTRDRSSYNEQFF
- | TRBJ1-1 | TRBV7-9 | 18 | - | TGTGCCAGCAGCTTAGATATTGGGGGGGCCGGTAGGAATACTGAAGCTTTCTTT | CASSLDIGGAGRNTEAFF
- | TRBJ2-4 | TRBV6-1 | 18 | TRBD1 | TGTGCCAGCAGAGACCGGGACAGTGCTTTGCACTTCAAAAACATTCAGTACTTC | CASRDRDSALHFKNIQYF
- | TRBJ2-3 | TRBV5-1 | 14 | - | TGCGCCAGCAGCCGGACTGGAACCACAGATACGCAGTATTTT | CASSRTGTTDTQYF
- | TRBJ1-2 | TRBV12-3/TRBV12-4 | 14 | - | TGTGCCAGCAGCCGTGTCGGACAGAACTATGGCTACACCTTC | CASSRVGQNYGYTF